One sample yielded the 17 T cell receptor beta chains listed below, sequenced in a study of cytomegalovirus exposure and HLA in healthy donors. The PCR ran on 60 Vbeta and 13 Jbeta primers. Repertoires were generated with immunoSEQ multiplex PCR, while TCRdb's copy carries only in-frame clones and drops some. The table has about 160,000 clones, about four fifths seen once. Sequenced material: PBMCs. The receptors were sampled from a man aged 30 to 45 in good health and CMV-seronegative.

The sample holds a few counts of this clone. The chain couples TRBV7-2 to TRBJ1-2, with D perhaps matching TRBD1 (6 bases). The V gene lost 4 bases and the J gene lost 8 bases, with 14 bases spanning the gap. In germline, CDR1 is SGHTA, CDR2 FQGNSA. The CDR3 covers 13 residues. CDR3: CASSSFRGRGYTF. CDR3 DNA sequence: TGTGCCAGCAGCTCCTTCAGGGGACGCGGCTACACCTTC.

Sample share makes this clone medium-sized. This rearrangement joins TRBV6-5 to TRBJ1-4; 9 bases agree with TRBD1. V lost 0 bases to trimming and J lost 8 bases; unmatched junction nucleotides: 4. Germline assignment: CDR1 MNHEY and CDR2 SVGAGI. The CDR3 spans 15 residues. CDR3 protein: CASSYSGTGPEKLFF. The CDR3, as DNA: TGTGCCAGCAGTTACTCGGGGACAGGGCCCGAAAAACTGTTTTTT.

The chain recombines TRBV7-7 with TRBJ2-1; D gene uncertain. The V end was cut by 4 bases, the J end by 9 bases, with 16 bases between. The CDR3 contains 14 residues. CDR1 and CDR2 from the germline V gene are SSHAT and FNYEAQ (reference sequence). The CDR3 protein is CASSSKPGVGEQFF. The CDR3 bases are TGTGCCAGCAGCTCTAAACCAGGTGTAGGTGAGCAGTTCTTC. The variable domain in full, with the rest retrieved from reference TRBV7-7 and TRBJ2-1, is GAGVSQSPRYKVTKRGQDVTLRCDPISSHATLYWYQQALGQGPEFLTYFNYEAQPDKSGLPSDRFSAERPEGSISTLTIQRTEQRDSAMYRCASSSKPGVGEQFFGPGTRLTVL.

In nucleotides, the CDR3 is TGCGCCAGCAGCTTGGAAACAGGGGGCTGGAGTTCACCCCTCCACTTT. Amino acid sequence: CASSLETGGWSSPLHF. The rearrangement joins TRBV5-1 to TRBJ1-6; 9 nucleotides line up with TRBD1. The V and J ends lost 0 bases and 9 bases, in that order; junction bases with no gene match: 7. The germline V gene encodes CDR1 SGHRS and CDR2 YFSETQ. CDR3 length: 16 amino acids. Using reference TRBV5-1 and TRBJ1-6 for the parts outside the CDR3, the full variable domain is KAGVTQTPRYLIKTRGQQVTLSCSPISGHRSVSWYQQTPGQGLQFLFEYFSETQRNKGNFPGRFSGRQFSNSRSEMNVSTLELGDSALYLCASSLETGGWSSPLHFGNGTRLTVT.

CDR3 in DNA: TGCGCCAGCAGCTTGGAGCAGGGTCTCGCTTTCTTT. Translation gives CASSLEQGLAFF. The rearrangement joins TRBV5-1 to TRBJ1-1, with D perhaps TRBD1 (5 bases). CDR3 size: 12 residues. CDR1 is SGHRS, CDR2 YFSETQ, per germline. Trimming removed 0 bases at V and 11 bases at J, with 11 bases between. Full variable domain (outside the CDR3, taken from reference TRBV5-1 and TRBJ1-1): KAGVTQTPRYLIKTRGQQVTLSCSPISGHRSVSWYQQTPGQGLQFLFEYFSETQRNKGNFPGRFSGRQFSNSRSEMNVSTLELGDSALYLCASSLEQGLAFFGQGTRLTVV.

This clone was observed a few times. The chain is built from TRBV28 and TRBJ1-1; 8 nucleotides align to TRBD1. This CDR3 spans 15 amino acids. V lost 2 bases and J lost 4; bases outside the gene matches: 6. The germline V gene encodes CDR1 MDHEN and CDR2 SYDVKM. The CDR3 sequence: CASSLRSGGGTEAFF. DNA of the CDR3: TGTGCCAGCAGTTTACGATCAGGGGGCGGCACTGAAGCTTTCTTT. Together with reference TRBV28 and TRBJ1-1, the CDR3 gives the full variable domain: DVKVTQSSRYLVKRTGEKVFLECVQDMDHENMFWYRQDPGLGLRLIYFSYDVKMKEKGDIPEGYSVSREKKERFSLILESASTNQTSMYLCASSLRSGGGTEAFFGQGTRLTVV.

This chain connects TRBV2 to TRBJ2-1; maybe TRBD1 (5 bases). The length of the CDR3 is 15 residues. V lost 11 bases to trimming and J lost 8 bases, with 25 bases between them. Germline V CDR1 and CDR2: SNHLY, FYNNEI. The CDR3 protein is CAVPPPGKTEDEQFF. The CDR3 coding sequence is TGTGCCGTCCCCCCACCGGGTAAGACAGAGGATGAGCAGTTCTTC. Combining the CDR3 with reference TRBV2 and TRBJ2-1 gives the whole variable domain EPEVTQTPSHQVTQMGQEVILRCVPISNHLYFYWYRQILGQKVEFLVSFYNNEISEKSEIFDDQFSVERPDGSNFTLKIRSTKLEDSAMYFCAVPPPGKTEDEQFFGPGTRLTVL.

The V and J genes are TRBV29-1 and TRBJ2-3; 8 bases agree with TRBD1. Germline values: CDR1 SQVTM, CDR2 ANQGSEA. The CDR3 runs 14 residues. The V and J ends lost 6 bases and 3 bases, in that order; junction bases with no gene match: 8. DNA for the CDR3: TGCAGCGTCGCTCAGGGGGCCGTAACAGATACGCAGTATTTT. Translation gives CSVAQGAVTDTQYF.

The CDR3 region is CAWSAGTAVTDTQYF. The CDR3 nucleotides read TGTGCCTGGAGTGCCGGGACAGCGGTCACAGATACGCAGTATTTT. The V call is TRBV30, the J call TRBJ2-3; 7 nucleotides match TRBD1. Germline CDR1 GTSNPN, CDR2 SVGIG (reference sequence). The V segment lost 1 base and the J segment 2 bases; nucleotides outside the gene matches: 6. The CDR3 totals 15 residues. Full variable domain (remainder filled in from reference TRBV30 and TRBJ2-3): SQTIHQWPATLVQPVGSPLSLECTVEGTSNPNLYWYRQAAGRGLQLLFYSVGIGQISSEVPQNLSASRPQDRQFILSSKKLLLSDSGFYLCAWSAGTAVTDTQYFGPGTRLTVL.

The table lists this clone with a count of one. Here the CDR3 DNA reads TGTGCCAGCAGCCTCGGGATAAACACCGGGGAGCTGTTTTTT. It yields the protein CASSLGINTGELFF. The J gene is TRBJ2-2, the V gene TRBV7-3; perhaps TRBD2 as D (5 bases). Germline V lookup: CDR1 SGHTA, CDR2 FQGTGA. The CDR3 has 14 residues. Deletions cut 5 bases from V and 2 bases from J, with 9 bases between.

The chain combines TRBV5-1 with TRBJ2-7, with TRBD1 matching 8 bases. With 1 base clipped from V and 4 bases from J, the junction kept 4 bases outside the gene matches. Germline-derived CDR1 and CDR2 are SGHRS and YFSETQ. The CDR3 sequence is 14 residues long. Here the CDR3 reads CASSLSGGAYEQYF. The CDR3 coding sequence is TGCGCCAGCAGCTTGTCAGGGGGCGCGTACGAGCAGTACTTC.

This clone has more than one count but fewer than ten. The J gene is TRBJ2-1, the V gene TRBV7-8; 14 bases match TRBD2. The V and J ends lost 4 bases and 4 bases, in that order; junction bases with no gene match: 12. Looked up from germline, CDR1 is SGHVS and CDR2 is FQNEAQ. This CDR3 spans 19 amino acids. The CDR3 sequence: CASSSPLGTSGSTYNEQFF. DNA of the CDR3: TGTGCCAGCAGCTCACCTCTCGGGACTAGCGGGAGTACGTACAATGAGCAGTTCTTC. Filled out from reference TRBV7-8 and TRBJ2-1, the complete variable domain reads GAGVSQSPRYKVAKRGQDVALRCDPISGHVSLFWYQQALGQGPEFLTYFQNEAQLDKSGLPSDRFFAERPEGSVSTLKIQRTQQEDSAVYLCASSSPLGTSGSTYNEQFFGPGTRLTVL.

This chain joins TRBV9 and TRBJ1-2; 9 bases map to TRBD1. V trimming: 3 bases; J trimming: 1 base; junction bases outside the gene matches: 4. The CDR3 spans 15 residues. Germline CDR1 is SGDLS and CDR2 is YYNGEE. The CDR3 nucleotides are TGTGCCAGCAGCGCAACAGGGGGCTTTAACTATGGCTACACCTTC. Amino acid sequence: CASSATGGFNYGYTF.

The J gene is TRBJ2-7, the V gene TRBV13; D is uncertain. The V gene's germline CDR1 is PRHDT and CDR2 FYEKMQ (reference sequence). The CDR3 consists of 13 residues. The ends were cut back, 4 bases at V and 0 bases at J, with 7 bases in the middle. The CDR3 protein is CASSSSSSYEQYF. The CDR3 DNA reads as TGTGCCAGCAGCTCATCGAGCTCCTACGAGCAGTACTTC.

Worth noting for this clone: Other DNA sequences within the sample encode an identical CDR3. The chain has TRBV20-1 and TRBJ1-5; tentative D call: TRBD1 (6 bases). The CDR3 length is 11 residues. Trimming pared 4 bases from V and 5 bases from J, leaving 6 bases between. Germline V CDR1 and CDR2: DFQATT, SNEGSKA (reference sequence). Here the CDR3 reads CSATGDQPQHF. DNA of the CDR3: TGCAGTGCTACAGGGGATCAGCCCCAGCATTTT.

CDR3 sequence (DNA): TGTGCCAGCAGTGAAGCCAGGGACTATGGCTACACCTTC. It is translated as CASSEARDYGYTF. The chain recombines TRBV6-1 with TRBJ1-2; the D gene is possibly TRBD1 (5 bases). Between the trimmed V and J ends, which lost 0 bases and 3 bases, there was a span of 5 bases. The length of the CDR3 is 13 residues. The germline V gene has CDR1 MNHNS and CDR2 SASEGT.

To note about this clone: The junction does not match germline at one end; this may be a read error. V and J are TRBV7-9 and TRBJ2-7; 8 bases match TRBD1. The germline V gene has CDR1 SEHNR and CDR2 FQNEAQ (reference sequence). CDR3 length: 19 residues. CDR3 in amino acids: CSSSRTLGGPGTGLYEQYF. The CDR3 bases are TGTTCCAGCAGCCGTACTTTAGGGGGACCAGGGACAGGCCTTTACGAGCAGTACTTC.